These 6 T cell receptor beta chains originate from one sample sequenced in a study of blood T cell repertoires in COVID-19. The table came from immunoSEQ multiplex PCR; TCRdb's copy has only in-frame clones and leaves some out. The data contain over 400,000 clones, 80% to 90% of them singletons. Sample: peripheral blood. These TCRs come from a woman aged 25-40 years with active or convalescent COVID-19.

This rearrangement joins TRBV10-3 to TRBJ2-5, with D tentatively TRBD1 (6 bases). Trimming pared 3 bases from V and 3 bases from J, leaving 20 bases between. This CDR3 spans 17 amino acids. Germline V gives CDR1 ENHRY, CDR2 SYGVKD. The CDR3 loop reads CAISDRDRFEEEETQYF. The CDR3 DNA follows: TGTGCCATCAGTGACCGAGACAGGTTCGAAGAAGAAGAGACCCAGTACTTC.

The chain joins TRBV7-6 to TRBJ2-1; 7 nucleotides match TRBD2. Germline V gene sequence: CDR1 SGHVS, CDR2 FNYEAQ. With V trimmed by 1 base and J by 9 bases, 6 bases remained unmatched. The CDR3 length is 14 residues. CDR3 sequence: CASSLGTSWAEQFF. As DNA, the CDR3 is TGTGCCAGCAGCTTAGGGACTAGTTGGGCTGAGCAGTTCTTC.

This clone has just one count. The rearrangement joins TRBV6-1 to TRBJ2-7, with unresolved D. The germline gives CDR1 MNHNS, CDR2 SASEGT. V was pared by 0 bases and J by 3 bases, with 12 bases between. The CDR3 contains 15 residues. This CDR3 is CASSEAHYPVYEQYF. CDR3 DNA: TGTGCCAGCAGTGAAGCTCACTACCCAGTCTACGAGCAGTACTTC.

The chain has TRBV4-2 and TRBJ2-7; D unclear. V was shortened by 1 base and J by 1 base, with 11 bases between the two germline ends. Germline loops: CDR1 LGHNA, CDR2 YNFKEQ. The CDR3 totals 15 residues. The CDR3 loop is CASSQASAGSYEQYF. CDR3 in DNA: TGTGCCAGCAGCCAAGCCTCGGCAGGTTCCTACGAGCAGTACTTC.

CDR3 in DNA: TGCGCCAGCAGCTTGGAGGAAGCGATTTTAAACACTGAAGCTTTCTTT. The encoded protein is CASSLEEAILNTEAFF. The chain carries TRBV5-1 and TRBJ1-1, with unresolved D. V dropped 0 bases and J dropped 2 bases, with 14 bases sitting between them. CDR1 is SGHRS, CDR2 YFSETQ, per germline. The CDR3 is made up of 16 amino acids.

The rearrangement joins TRBV11-2 to TRBJ1-4; D is unresolved. The CDR3 runs to 14 residues. In germline, CDR1 is SGHAT, CDR2 FQNNGV. Trimming removed 11 bases at V and 0 bases at J, with 13 bases between. The CDR3 DNA sequence: TGTGCCTGCCGGGAGGACCCAACTAATGAAAAACTGTTTTTT. As protein: CACREDPTNEKLFF.